One T cell receptor beta chain is described in this entry. This entry belongs to a study of blood T cell repertoires in COVID-19. On the study more broadly: Italy, Spain and the United States were the sources of the convalescent and acute COVID-19 samples. In each case, the material was cDNA or gDNA derived from T cells, B-cell-depleted T cells, or PBMCs.

CDR1 MGHRA and CDR2 YSYEKL come from the germline V gene. The V and J ends lost 8 bases and 1 base, in that order; junction bases with no gene match: 4. The CDR3 is made up of 13 amino acids. Authors' analysis steps: Counts of nucleated cells, estimated from reference gene primer amplification, were obtained. Using immunoSEQ multiplex PCR, the repertoire was profiled, and TCRdb retains in-frame clones only, with some absent. For V, J and clone size, that table is used; D and trimming come from the DNA. The data hold about 110,000 clones, with about 80% observed a single time. The clonotype originates from a woman in her forties or fifties with acute or convalescent COVID-19. This chain connects TRBV4-1 to TRBJ1-1; 7 bases line up with TRBD1. The sample consisted of peripheral blood. The CDR3 region has the DNA TGCGCCAGCCTCCGGGACAGGAACACTGAAGCTTTCTTT. This sequence encodes CASLRDRNTEAFF.